Given below is one T cell receptor beta chain in context. Its antigen is currently unknown. These data come from a study of T cell responses to AZD1222 COVID-19 vaccine. Study results and limitations: After the peak T cell response, and only then, were repertoires sampled. When two AZD1222 doses had been given, Spike-specific TCR breadth and depth rose.

The CDR3 is 15 amino acids. In germline, CDR1 is MDHEN, CDR2 SYDVKM. V trimming: 6 bases; J trimming: 5 bases; junction bases outside the gene matches: 6. The repertoire was sequenced with immunoSEQ multiplex PCR; TCRdb's copy has only in-frame clones and lacks some. The table has 120,000 to 150,000 clones, around 90% seen once; the top ten hold about 3%. The V call is TRBV28, the J call TRBJ2-2; 10 nucleotides align to TRBD1. The sequence came from an adult in good health. This specimen was peripheral blood, taken on day 0 of AZD1222 vaccination. The CDR3 DNA follows: TGTGCCAGCAGCTGGGGGACAGGGGAAACCGGGGAGCTGTTTTTT. Residues: CASSWGTGETGELFF.